One sample yielded the 22 T cell receptor beta chains listed below, sequenced in a study of CD8+ T cells in alopecia areata. The sequencing template was cDNA reverse transcribed from extracted RNA. Sequencing was performed with immunoSEQ multiplex PCR; in TCRdb, only in-frame clones are kept and a portion is missing. The sample consists of under 200,000 clones, 60% to 75% of them appearing once. Treatment given: oral pan-JAK inhibitor, 5-10 mg twice daily. Source: CD4+ T cells sorted from blood, taken at week 24, from a patient treated with tofacitinib. The receptors were gathered from a human donor with alopecia areata.

The chain links TRBV5-6 to TRBJ2-7; no reliable D call. The CDR3 length is 11 residues. V dropped 4 bases and J dropped 2 bases, with 4 bases sitting between them. CDR1 is SGHDT, CDR2 YYEEEE, per germline. The CDR3 nucleotides read TGTGCCAGCAGCCTGGCCTACGAGCAGTACTTC. Its protein product is CASSLAYEQYF.

The rearrangement uses TRBV30 and TRBJ2-3, with D possibly TRBD2 on 7 matching bases. V dropped 0 bases and J dropped 4 bases, with 8 bases sitting between them. The CDR3 extends over 13 amino acids. From germline, CDR1 is GTSNPN and CDR2 SVGIG (reference sequence). The CDR3 coding sequence is TGTGCCTGGAGTGTAGGGGGGGCAGATACGCAGTATTTT. Translating it yields CAWSVGGADTQYF.

This clone appeared once. The chain joins TRBV6-5 to TRBJ2-4; D remains ambiguous. Germline assignment: CDR1 MNHEY and CDR2 SVGAGI. Trimming took 8 bases from V and 0 from J, leaving 11 bases between them. This CDR3 has 14 amino acids. The CDR3 nucleotides read TGTGCCAGCCTCGTCAATGTAGCCAAAAACATTCAGTACTTC. Translating gives CASLVNVAKNIQYF.

This chain connects TRBV29-1 to TRBJ1-1; TRBD1 agrees at 9 bases. The trim removed 7 bases at V and 1 base at J, leaving 4 bases unmatched. This CDR3 has 13 residues. Germline V CDR1 and CDR2: SQVTM, ANQGSEA. CDR3 DNA sequence: TGCAGCGCCAAGACAGGGGGGAACACTGAAGCTTTCTTT. It codes for CSAKTGGNTEAFF.

This chain links TRBV5-1 with TRBJ2-3, with TRBD2 matching over 7 bases. The length of the CDR3 is 12 residues. The junction had 5 bases not matched to a gene; V was cut back by 4 bases and J by 9 bases. Germline V gene data show CDR1 as SGHRS and CDR2 as YFSETQ. CDR3 residues: CASSTSGETQYF. The CDR3 nucleotides read TGCGCCAGCAGCACAAGCGGGGAGACGCAGTATTTT.

The chain uses TRBV27 and TRBJ1-6; 9 bases are shared with TRBD1. CDR1 is MNHEY, CDR2 SMNVEV, per germline (reference sequence). The CDR3 is 15 residues long. J lost 14 bases, V lost 6 bases, and 14 bases had no gene match. The DNA of the CDR3 is TGTGCCAGCAGGTCCAAAGGACAGGGGATCTTATCCCTCCACTTT. Amino acid sequence: CASRSKGQGILSLHF.

The chain carries TRBV5-1 and TRBJ2-5, with D hard to call. The CDR3 is made up of 11 amino acids. Germline V gene data show CDR1 as SGHRS and CDR2 as YFSETQ. The ends were cut back, 4 bases at V and 3 bases at J, with 4 bases in the middle. The CDR3 nucleotides read TGCGCCAGCAGCGCAGAAGAGACCCAGTACTTC. It encodes CASSAEETQYF.

The CDR3 here is CASRLDRAFETQYF. The CDR3 DNA follows: TGTGCCAGCAGACTCGACAGGGCTTTTGAGACCCAGTACTTC. The chain joins TRBV6-1 to TRBJ2-5; the match to TRBD1 covers 7 bases. CDR1 is MNHNS and CDR2 is SASEGT in the germline V gene. The CDR3 contains 14 residues. J lost 5 bases, V lost 6 bases, and 9 bases had no gene match.

Remarks on this clone: Other DNA sequences within the sample encode an identical CDR3. This CDR3 is CASSFSGTGGYEQYF. The CDR3 coding sequence is TGCGCCAGCAGCTTTTCCGGGACAGGGGGCTACGAGCAGTACTTC. The chain employs TRBV5-1 and TRBJ2-7; 11 bases agree with TRBD1. There are 15 residues in the CDR3. From germline, CDR1 is SGHRS and CDR2 YFSETQ. V lost 2 bases, J lost 3 bases, and 4 bases stayed unmatched. Using reference TRBV5-1 and TRBJ2-7 for the parts outside the CDR3, the full variable domain is KAGVTQTPRYLIKTRGQQVTLSCSPISGHRSVSWYQQTPGQGLQFLFEYFSETQRNKGNFPGRFSGRQFSNSRSEMNVSTLELGDSALYLCASSFSGTGGYEQYFGPGTRLTVT.

V and J are TRBV30 and TRBJ1-1, with a possible D match to TRBD1 (6 bases). The germline V gene encodes CDR1 GTSNPN and CDR2 SVGIG (reference sequence). The V end lost 5 bases, the J end lost 1 base, and 8 bases lay between the germline ends. The CDR3 runs to 12 residues. For the CDR3, the DNA is TGTGCCTGGGGGACACCGAACACTGAAGCTTTCTTT. Protein: CAWGTPNTEAFF.

This clone has only a few counts. V is TRBV29-1 and J is TRBJ1-1; D remains ambiguous. This CDR3 has 13 amino acids. CDR1 is SQVTM, CDR2 ANQGSEA, per germline. V lost 6 bases and J lost 5, with 16 bases in between. CDR3 sequence (DNA): TGCAGCGTCGAACGGGTGGTCGGGACTGAAGCTTTCTTT. It yields the protein CSVERVVGTEAFF. Full variable domain (remainder filled in from reference TRBV29-1 and TRBJ1-1): SAVISQKPSRDICQRGTSLTIQCQVDSQVTMMFWYRQQPGQSLTLIATANQGSEATYESGFVIDKFPISRPNLTFSTLTVSNMSPEDSSIYLCSVERVVGTEAFFGQGTRLTVV.

This clone came up a few times. The chain couples TRBV7-9 to TRBJ2-5, with 7 positions matching TRBD1. The CDR3 extends over 15 amino acids. With 4 bases clipped from V and 5 bases from J, the junction kept 10 bases outside the gene matches. Germline V gives CDR1 SEHNR, CDR2 FQNEAQ (reference sequence). CDR3 residues: CASSSGQRLWETQYF. The CDR3 DNA reads TGTGCCAGCAGCTCGGGACAGCGTTTGTGGGAGACCCAGTACTTC.

This chain uses TRBV7-2 with TRBJ1-6; D not resolved. V lost 5 bases and J lost 9, with 8 bases in between. The CDR3 runs to 12 residues. Germline values: CDR1 SGHTA, CDR2 FQGNSA. The CDR3, as DNA: TGTGCCAGCAGCCGCGCCCCTTCACCCCTCCACTTT. It is translated as CASSRAPSPLHF.

The J gene is TRBJ2-3, the V gene TRBV29-1; 10 bases fit TRBD1. The trim removed 6 bases at V and 4 bases at J, leaving 7 bases unmatched. Germline V lookup: CDR1 SQVTM, CDR2 ANQGSEA. This CDR3 spans 14 amino acids. The CDR3 is CSVVDRGIADTQYF. CDR3 in DNA: TGCAGCGTCGTGGACAGGGGGATCGCAGATACGCAGTATTTT.

CDR3 nucleotide sequence: TGCAGCGTTGCAGGGGCCAAAGAAGCTTTCTTT. Translated, it gives CSVAGAKEAFF. The rearrangement links TRBV29-1 to TRBJ1-1, with a weak D call TRBD1 (6 bases). Between the trimmed V and J ends, which lost 4 bases and 8 bases, there was a span of 11 bases. The V gene's germline CDR1 is SQVTM and CDR2 ANQGSEA. There are 11 residues in the CDR3.

V gene TRBV2 combines with J gene TRBJ2-3; TRBD2 matches 13 bases. The trim removed 6 bases at V and 5 bases at J, leaving 2 bases unmatched. Germline-derived CDR1 and CDR2 are SNHLY and FYNNEI. The CDR3 runs 14 residues. In DNA form, the CDR3 reads TGTGCCAGCAGGTGGACTAGCGGGGGAGATACGCAGTATTTT. Translated: CASRWTSGGDTQYF.

This rearrangement joins TRBV14 to TRBJ2-5; D is ambiguous. Between the trimmed V and J ends, which lost 0 bases and 7 bases, there was a span of 0 bases. Germline loops: CDR1 SGHDN, CDR2 FVKESK. This CDR3 is 10 amino acids long. The CDR3 nucleotides read TGTGCCAGCAGCCAAGAGACCCAGTACTTC. Protein product: CASSQETQYF.

In this sample, this clone turned up a few times. The J gene is TRBJ1-2, the V gene TRBV29-1; D is possibly TRBD1 (5 bases). V lost 0 bases and J lost 4, with 12 bases in between. CDR3 length: 14 residues. Germline assignment: CDR1 SQVTM and CDR2 ANQGSEA. CDR3 residues: CSVEDRSGFYGYTF. CDR3 DNA sequence: TGCAGCGTTGAAGACAGGTCAGGGTTCTATGGCTACACCTTC.

The chain uses TRBV29-1 and TRBJ1-1, with D unclear. CDR3 length: 12 residues. The germline CDR1 and CDR2 sequences are SQVTM and ANQGSEA. V was trimmed by 7 bases and J by 5 bases, leaving 14 bases between them. This CDR3 reads CSALSYRTEAFF. For the CDR3, the DNA is TGCAGCGCACTCTCGTACCGGACTGAAGCTTTCTTT.

The V call is TRBV5-6, the J call TRBJ1-4; D gene unclear. This CDR3 is 14 amino acids long. Germline V lookup: CDR1 SGHDT, CDR2 YYEEEE. Deletions cut 3 bases from V and 6 bases from J, with 12 bases between. This CDR3 reads CASSSPGRYEKLFF. As DNA, the CDR3 is TGTGCCAGCAGCTCTCCGGGTCGGTATGAAAAACTGTTTTTT. The full variable domain, rest sourced from reference TRBV5-6 and TRBJ1-4, is DAGVTQSPTHLIKTRGQQVTLRCSPKSGHDTVSWYQQALGQGPQFIFQYYEEEERQRGNFPDRFSGHQFPNYSSELNVNALLLGDSALYLCASSSPGRYEKLFFGSGTQLSVL.

The chain carries TRBV5-4 and TRBJ2-7, with no clear D. CDR3 length: 18 residues. Germline V lookup: CDR1 SGHNT, CDR2 YYREEE (reference sequence). Trimming removed 0 bases from V and 0 bases from J, with 19 bases in between. The CDR3 reads CASSLASGGRRVSYEQYF. CDR3 DNA: TGTGCCAGCAGCTTGGCATCAGGTGGGCGGAGAGTCTCCTACGAGCAGTACTTC.

The V and J genes are TRBV30 and TRBJ1-2; 9 nucleotides agree with TRBD1. Germline CDR1 GTSNPN, CDR2 SVGIG (reference sequence). The CDR3 is made up of 14 amino acids. The junction had 7 bases not matched to a gene; V was cut back by 5 bases and J by 3 bases. The CDR3 reads CAWAIGQGHYGYTF. The CDR3 DNA reads TGTGCCTGGGCTATTGGACAGGGGCACTATGGCTACACCTTC. Using reference TRBV30 and TRBJ1-2 for the parts outside the CDR3, the full variable domain is SQTIHQWPATLVQPVGSPLSLECTVEGTSNPNLYWYRQAAGRGLQLLFYSVGIGQISSEVPQNLSASRPQDRQFILSSKKLLLSDSGFYLCAWAIGQGHYGYTFGSGTRLTVV.